The 2 T cell receptor beta chains in this list originate from one sample, sequenced in a study of T cell responses to AZD1222 COVID-19 vaccine. Produced via immunoSEQ multiplex PCR; TCRdb's table is partial and in-frame only. The sample comprises around 110,000 clones, around 94% of which are singletons, and 1.5% to 2% rests with the top ten. Sequenced material: peripheral blood, taken 28 days after the second AZD1222 dose. The origin of the receptors is an adult who received the AZD1222 COVID-19 vaccine.

J is TRBJ1-4 and V is TRBV28; TRBD1 agrees at 7 bases. In germline, CDR1 is MDHEN, CDR2 SYDVKM. Trimming at V came to 7 bases and at J to 4 bases, leaving 12 bases not matched to a gene. The CDR3 is 16 amino acids. CDR3 region: CASKLPLRQGNEKLFF. CDR3 coding DNA: TGTGCCAGCAAGTTACCTTTAAGACAGGGTAATGAAAAACTGTTTTTT.

The chain recombines TRBV5-1 with TRBJ1-2; 7 positions agree with TRBD1. CDR3 length equals 12 residues. CDR1 and CDR2 from the germline V gene are SGHRS and YFSETQ. V dropped 3 bases and J dropped 8; count of bases not matched to a gene: 4. The CDR3 nucleotides read TGCGCCAGCAGCTCGAGGGGGCAGGGCTACACCTTC. Translating gives CASSSRGQGYTF.